The 6 T cell receptor beta chains in this list originate from one sample, sequenced in a study of metastatic and nonmetastatic thyroid tumors. Prior to thyroid surgery, none of the patients had received any treatment. With MiXCR, TCRdb reprocessed the PCR reads. The table lists about 33,000 clones, about 18% of them singletons, with 4.5% to 5.5% in the top ten. Sequenced input: blood. These receptors were obtained from a female donor with papillary thyroid cancer or a benign thyroid nodule (not recorded which). Some clones in this sample may be carry-over from other donors' samples.

This clone was counted at least ten times. The chain has TRBV16 and TRBJ1-1; weak D call: TRBD1 (5 bases). The CDR3 loop spans 15 amino acids. Trimming pared 4 bases from V and 1 base from J, leaving 13 bases between. Germline-derived CDR1 and CDR2 are KGHSY and FQNENV. The CDR3 DNA reads as TGTGCCAGCAGCCGAGTCAATCAGGGGAACACTGAAGCTTTCTTT. It translates to CASSRVNQGNTEAFF.

The table lists this clone with a few counts. V usage is TRBV6-1 and J usage is TRBJ1-2; 9 nucleotides match TRBD1. CDR1 is MNHNS, CDR2 SASEGT, per germline. The CDR3 totals 15 residues. V lost 9 bases and J lost 2; bases outside the gene matches: 10. CDR3 sequence (DNA): TGTGCCAGAAGGGGAGGGACAGGGCTAAACTATGGCTACACCTTC. Encoded protein: CARRGGTGLNYGYTF.

This clone was detected ten times or more. V usage is TRBV20-1 and J usage is TRBJ1-5, with 12 bases matching TRBD1. The junction had 4 bases not matched to a gene; V was cut back by 8 bases and J by 5 bases. The CDR3 is 13 residues long. The germline V gene has CDR1 DFQATT and CDR2 SNEGSKA (reference sequence). The CDR3 DNA reads as TGCAGTTGGGGACAGGGGGCCTATCAGCCCCAGCATTTT. Translated, it gives CSWGQGAYQPQHF.

This clone was detected many times. The J gene is TRBJ2-6, the V gene TRBV15; D is perhaps TRBD1 (6 bases). The germline V and J ends were trimmed by 0 bases and 1 base, with 7 bases remaining between them. From germline, CDR1 is LNHNV and CDR2 YYDKDF (reference sequence). The CDR3 is 16 residues long. The DNA for the CDR3 is TGTGCCACCAGCAGAGAACAGGGATCTGGGGCCAACGTCCTGACTTTC. As protein: CATSREQGSGANVLTF. The whole variable domain, filled in from reference TRBV15 and TRBJ2-6, reads DAMVIQNPRYQVTQFGKPVTLSCSQTLNHNVMYWYQQKSSQAPKLLFHYYDKDFNNEADTPDNFQSRRPNTSFCFLDIRSPGLGDTAMYLCATSREQGSGANVLTFGAGSRLTVL.

This clone came up many times. V usage is TRBV20-1 and J usage is TRBJ2-5; unclear D gene. CDR3 length: 14 residues. Looked up from germline, CDR1 is DFQATT and CDR2 is SNEGSKA (reference sequence). V shed 0 bases and J shed 5 bases, with 13 bases lying between them. The CDR3 here is CSARDRSVGETQYF. The CDR3 DNA is TGCAGTGCTAGAGATCGGTCAGTAGGGGAGACCCAGTACTTC.

Note on this clone: This is likely a read error, given that the CDR3 carries no conserved phenylalanine or tryptophan at its end. This chain connects TRBV9 to TRBJ2-2; the D is unclear. Germline V gene lookup returns CDR1 SGDLS and CDR2 YYNGEE. This CDR3 is 16 amino acids long. CDR3 region: CASSVRARDNTVELFS. CDR3 in DNA: TGTGCCAGCAGCGTAAGGGCCAGAGATAACACCGTGGAGCTGTTTTCT.